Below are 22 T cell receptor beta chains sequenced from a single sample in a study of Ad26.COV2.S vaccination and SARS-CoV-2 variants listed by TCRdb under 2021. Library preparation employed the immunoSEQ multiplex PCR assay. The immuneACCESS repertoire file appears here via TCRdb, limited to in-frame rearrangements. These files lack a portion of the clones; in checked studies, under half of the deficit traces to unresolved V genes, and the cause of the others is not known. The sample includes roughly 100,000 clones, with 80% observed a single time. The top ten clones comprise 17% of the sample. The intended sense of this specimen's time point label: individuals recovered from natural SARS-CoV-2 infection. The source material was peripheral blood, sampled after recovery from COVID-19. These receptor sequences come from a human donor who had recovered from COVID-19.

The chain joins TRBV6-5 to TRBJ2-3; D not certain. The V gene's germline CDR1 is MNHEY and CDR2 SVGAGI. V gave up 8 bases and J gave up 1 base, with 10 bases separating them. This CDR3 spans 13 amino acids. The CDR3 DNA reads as TGTGCCAGCGTACCTACTGGCACAGATACGCAGTATTTT. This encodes CASVPTGTDTQYF.

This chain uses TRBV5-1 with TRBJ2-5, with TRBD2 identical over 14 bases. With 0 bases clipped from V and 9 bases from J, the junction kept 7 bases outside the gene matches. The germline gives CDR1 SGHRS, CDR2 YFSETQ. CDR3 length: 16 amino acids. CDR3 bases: TGCGCCAGCAGCTTGGAGACTAGCGGGGGGGTCACGGCCCAGTACTTC. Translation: CASSLETSGGVTAQYF.

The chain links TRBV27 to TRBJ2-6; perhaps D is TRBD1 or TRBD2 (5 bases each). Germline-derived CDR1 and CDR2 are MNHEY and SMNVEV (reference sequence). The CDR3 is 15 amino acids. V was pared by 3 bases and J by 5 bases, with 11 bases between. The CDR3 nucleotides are TGTGCCAGCAGTTTTCGTCGGGGCTGGGCCAACGTCCTGACTTTC. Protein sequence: CASSFRRGWANVLTF.

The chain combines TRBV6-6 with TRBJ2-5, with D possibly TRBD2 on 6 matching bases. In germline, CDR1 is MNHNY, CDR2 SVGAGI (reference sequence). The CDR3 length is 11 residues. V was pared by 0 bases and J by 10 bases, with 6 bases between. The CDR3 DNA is TGTGCCAGCAGTTACTCCGGGAGCCAGTACTTC. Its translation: CASSYSGSQYF.

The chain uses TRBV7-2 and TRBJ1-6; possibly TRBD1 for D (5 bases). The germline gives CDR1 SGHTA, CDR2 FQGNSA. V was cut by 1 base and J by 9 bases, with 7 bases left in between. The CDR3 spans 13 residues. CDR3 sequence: CASSLGGSSPLHF. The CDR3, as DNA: TGTGCCAGCAGCTTAGGGGGGAGTTCACCCCTCCACTTT.

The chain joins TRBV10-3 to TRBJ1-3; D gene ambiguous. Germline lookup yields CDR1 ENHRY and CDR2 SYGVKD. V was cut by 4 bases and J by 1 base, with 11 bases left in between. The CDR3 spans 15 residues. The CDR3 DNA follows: TGTGCCATCAGTGCCTCCGGAGGTTCTGGAAACACCATATATTTT. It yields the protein CAISASGGSGNTIYF.

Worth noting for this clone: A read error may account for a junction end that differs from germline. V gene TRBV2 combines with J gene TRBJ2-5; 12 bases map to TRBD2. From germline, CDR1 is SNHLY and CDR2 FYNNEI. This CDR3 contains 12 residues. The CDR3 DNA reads TGTGCCAGCAGTCCTAGCGGGGGGGTAGTAAACTTC. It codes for CASSPSGGVVNF. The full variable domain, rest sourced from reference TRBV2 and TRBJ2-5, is EPEVTQTPSHQVTQMGQEVILRCVPISNHLYFYWYRQILGQKVEFLVSFYNNEISEKSEIFDDQFSVERPDGSNFTLKIRSTKLEDSAMYFCASSPSGGVVNFGPGTRLLVL.

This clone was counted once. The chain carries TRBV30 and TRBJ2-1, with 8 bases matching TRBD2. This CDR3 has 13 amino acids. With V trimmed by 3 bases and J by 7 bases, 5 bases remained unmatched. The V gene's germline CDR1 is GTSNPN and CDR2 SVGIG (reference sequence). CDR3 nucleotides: TGTGCCTGGAGAGTAGCGGGGTTTAATGAGCAGTTCTTC. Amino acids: CAWRVAGFNEQFF.

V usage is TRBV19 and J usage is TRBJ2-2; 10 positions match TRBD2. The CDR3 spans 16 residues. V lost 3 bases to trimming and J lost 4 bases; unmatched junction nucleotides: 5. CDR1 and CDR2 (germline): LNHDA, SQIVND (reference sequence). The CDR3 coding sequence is TGTGCCAGTAGTATTCTAGCGGGGGACCCCACCGGGGAGCTGTTTTTT. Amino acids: CASSILAGDPTGELFF.

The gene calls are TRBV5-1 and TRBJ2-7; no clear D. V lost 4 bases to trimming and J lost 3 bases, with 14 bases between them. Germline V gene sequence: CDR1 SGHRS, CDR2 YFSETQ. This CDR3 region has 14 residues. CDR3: CASSQTPAGYEQYF. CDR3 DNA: TGCGCCAGCAGCCAGACCCCGGCCGGCTACGAGCAGTACTTC.

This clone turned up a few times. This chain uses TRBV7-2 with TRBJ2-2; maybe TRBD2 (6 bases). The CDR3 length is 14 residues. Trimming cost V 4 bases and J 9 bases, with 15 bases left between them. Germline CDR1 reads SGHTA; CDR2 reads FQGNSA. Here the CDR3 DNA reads TGTGCCAGCAGCTACGGCGGGGTCACTCGGGAGCTGTTTTTT. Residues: CASSYGGVTRELFF.

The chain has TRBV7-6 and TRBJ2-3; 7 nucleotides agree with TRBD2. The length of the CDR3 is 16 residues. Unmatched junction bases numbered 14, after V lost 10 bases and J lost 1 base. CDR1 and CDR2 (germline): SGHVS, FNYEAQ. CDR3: CATSPSLSGGTDTQYF. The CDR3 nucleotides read TGTGCCACCAGTCCCTCCCTGAGCGGGGGCACAGATACGCAGTATTTT.

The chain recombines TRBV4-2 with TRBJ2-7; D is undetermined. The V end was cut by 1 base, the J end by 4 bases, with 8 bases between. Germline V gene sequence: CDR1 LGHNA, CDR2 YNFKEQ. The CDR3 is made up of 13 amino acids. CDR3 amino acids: CASSQANEYEQYF. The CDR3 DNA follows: TGTGCCAGCAGCCAAGCTAACGAGTACGAGCAGTACTTC.

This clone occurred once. The CDR3 loop is CASSGPGQGNGYTF. In DNA, the CDR3 is TGTGCCAGCAGCGGTCCGGGACAGGGAAACGGCTACACCTTC. The chain couples TRBV5-4 to TRBJ1-2; 9 positions agree with TRBD1. CDR1 and CDR2 (germline): SGHNT, YYREEE (reference sequence). The CDR3 totals 14 residues. The V segment lost 4 bases and the J segment 8 bases; nucleotides outside the gene matches: 9.

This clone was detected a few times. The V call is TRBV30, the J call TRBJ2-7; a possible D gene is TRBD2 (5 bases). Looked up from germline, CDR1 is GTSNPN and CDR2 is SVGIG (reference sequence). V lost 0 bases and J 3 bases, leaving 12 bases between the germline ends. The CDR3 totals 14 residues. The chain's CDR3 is CAWSVNWGVYEQYF. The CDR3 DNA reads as TGTGCCTGGAGTGTCAACTGGGGAGTCTACGAGCAGTACTTC.

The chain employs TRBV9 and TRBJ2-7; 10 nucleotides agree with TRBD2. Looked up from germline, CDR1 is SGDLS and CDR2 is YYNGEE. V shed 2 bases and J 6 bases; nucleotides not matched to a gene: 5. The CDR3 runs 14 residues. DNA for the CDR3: TGTGCCAGCAGCGTTACGGGACTAGCGATCGAGCAGTACTTC. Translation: CASSVTGLAIEQYF.

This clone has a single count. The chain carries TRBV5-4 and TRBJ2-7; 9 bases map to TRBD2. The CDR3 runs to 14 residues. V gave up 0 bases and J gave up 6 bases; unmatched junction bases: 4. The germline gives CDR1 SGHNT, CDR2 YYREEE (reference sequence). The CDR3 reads CASSLAGLAGEQYF. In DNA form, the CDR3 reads TGTGCCAGCAGCTTGGCGGGACTAGCTGGCGAGCAGTACTTC.

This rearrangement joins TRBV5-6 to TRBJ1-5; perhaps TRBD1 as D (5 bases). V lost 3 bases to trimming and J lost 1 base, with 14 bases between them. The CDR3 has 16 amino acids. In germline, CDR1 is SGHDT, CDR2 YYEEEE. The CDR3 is CASSSWTWGSNQPQHF. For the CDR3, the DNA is TGTGCCAGCAGCTCTTGGACCTGGGGGAGCAATCAGCCCCAGCATTTT.

The chain's CDR3 is CASSLDTDRDEQYF. The CDR3 nucleotides are TGTGCCAGCAGCTTAGACACGGACAGGGATGAGCAGTACTTC. This chain joins TRBV11-2 and TRBJ2-7; TRBD1 agrees at 8 bases. This CDR3 contains 14 residues. Germline loops: CDR1 SGHAT, CDR2 FQNNGV. Losses at the gene ends were 0 bases for V and 7 bases for J; bases not matched to a gene: 5.

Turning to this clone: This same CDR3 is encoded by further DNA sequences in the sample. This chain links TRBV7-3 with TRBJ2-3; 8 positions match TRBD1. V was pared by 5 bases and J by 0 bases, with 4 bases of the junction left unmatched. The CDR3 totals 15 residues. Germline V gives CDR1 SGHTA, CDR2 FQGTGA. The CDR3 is CASSTDRGSTDTQYF. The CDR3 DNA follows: TGTGCCAGCAGCACAGACAGGGGTAGCACAGATACGCAGTATTTT.

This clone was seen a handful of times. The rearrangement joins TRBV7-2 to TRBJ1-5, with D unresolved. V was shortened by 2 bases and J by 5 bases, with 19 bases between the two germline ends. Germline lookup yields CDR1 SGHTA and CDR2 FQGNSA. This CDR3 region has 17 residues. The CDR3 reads CASSLRWATIGHQPQHF. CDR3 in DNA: TGTGCCAGCAGCTTACGTTGGGCGACAATTGGGCATCAGCCCCAGCATTTT. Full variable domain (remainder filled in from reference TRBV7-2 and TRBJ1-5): GAGVSQSPSNKVTEKGKDVELRCDPISGHTALYWYRQSLGQGLEFLIYFQGNSAPDKSGLPSDRFSAERTGGSVSTLTIQRTQQEDSAVYLCASSLRWATIGHQPQHFGDGTRLSIL.

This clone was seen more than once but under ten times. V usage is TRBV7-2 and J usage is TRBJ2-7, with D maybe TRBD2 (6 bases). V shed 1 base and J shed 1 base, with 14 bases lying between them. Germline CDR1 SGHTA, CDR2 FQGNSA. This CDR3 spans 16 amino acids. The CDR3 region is CASSLVGTFESYEQYF. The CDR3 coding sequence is TGTGCCAGCAGCTTAGTGGGGACTTTCGAGTCCTACGAGCAGTACTTC.